This T cell receptor (beta chain) was recovered during a study of blood T cell repertoires in COVID-19. Study as a whole: Italy, Spain and the United States were the sources of the convalescent and acute COVID-19 samples.

Per the authors' pipeline: Amplified reference gene primers provided the basis for estimating nucleated cell counts. TCRdb keeps only in-frame clones here, not all; method: immunoSEQ multiplex PCR. V, J and clone size derive from that table, while D and trimming were established from the DNA sequence. The profile shows 150,000 to 200,000 clones, approximately 74% of them singletons. This receptor was taken from a woman over 75 with acute or convalescent COVID-19. Sequencing was performed on peripheral blood.

This CDR3 is CASTPLQGRYEQYF. Written as DNA, the CDR3 is TGTGCCAGCACCCCACTACAGGGCCGCTACGAGCAGTACTTC. The rearrangement uses TRBV28 and TRBJ2-7; possibly TRBD1 for D (6 bases). The germline V gene has CDR1 MDHEN and CDR2 SYDVKM. This CDR3 region has 14 residues. V gave up 7 bases and J gave up 3 bases, with 16 bases separating them.